This TCR beta chain was sequenced during a study of blood T cell repertoires in COVID-19. Looking at the study overall: COVID-19 samples collected from the United States, Italy and Spain covered acute and convalescent phases. Sources were T cells, B-cell-depleted T cells, or PBMCs; the material itself was cDNA or gDNA.

The Seattle patients, enrolled during active infection, were followed longitudinally. Per the study methods: It was from reference gene primer amplification that nucleated cell counts were estimated. Using immunoSEQ multiplex PCR, the repertoire was profiled, and TCRdb retains in-frame clones only, with some absent. That table furnishes V, J and clone size, whereas the DNA furnished D and trimming. The profile covers 300,000 to 350,000 clones, with around 89% appearing a single time and 1% taken by the ten largest. Germline V gene lookup returns CDR1 LGHNA and CDR2 YSLEER. With V trimmed by 1 base and J by 0 bases, 1 base remained unmatched. This CDR3 comprises 15 residues.

Specimen: peripheral blood. The V gene is TRBV4-3, the J gene TRBJ2-3, with 7 bases lining up with TRBD1. This receptor was taken from a woman between 40 and 50 years old with COVID-19, enrolled during active disease. As DNA, the CDR3 is TGCGCCAGCAGCCAAGGACAGGGTAGCACAGATACGCAGTATTTT. The encoded protein is CASSQGQGSTDTQYF.